What follows are 9 T cell receptor beta chains derived from one specimen sequenced in a study of response to subunit inactivated influenza vaccine. Each CDR3 protein is one row after TCRdb ran MiXCR on the RT-PCR reads. Of 650,000 to 800,000 distinct CDR3 sequences detected, about 14% appear once; the ten largest clones hold 5.5% to 7%. The specimen was PBMCs from blood, collected 14 to 15 days before vaccination. These TCRs come from a man aged 50-59 years who received an inactivated influenza vaccine.

J is TRBJ2-1 and V is TRBV5-1, with D perhaps TRBD1 (6 bases). Germline lookup yields CDR1 SGHRS and CDR2 YFSETQ. Trimming cost V 3 bases and J 4 bases, with 17 bases left between them. The length of the CDR3 is 16 residues. The CDR3 spells CASSWGLGTQYNEQFF. For the CDR3, the DNA is TGCGCCAGCAGCTGGGGGTTGGGGACACAATACAATGAGCAGTTCTTC.

In its sample, this clonotype was seen many times. This rearrangement joins TRBV12-3 or TRBV12-4 to TRBJ2-2; 8 bases are a match to TRBD1. CDR3 length equals 15 residues. J lost 6 bases, V lost 6 bases, and 9 bases had no gene match. CDR3 sequence (DNA): TGTGCCAGCAGCCCCAGACAGGGGTATCCCGGGGAGCTGTTTTTT. This codes for CASSPRQGYPGELFF.

The chain recombines TRBV5-1 with TRBJ2-3; 7 positions agree with TRBD1. Unmatched junction bases numbered 14, after V lost 4 bases and J lost 6 bases. In germline, CDR1 is SGHRS, CDR2 YFSETQ. The CDR3 length is 16 residues. The CDR3 DNA is TGCGCCAGCAGCCCAGGGGGTTGGGGGAATGCGGATACGCAGTATTTT. This sequence encodes CASSPGGWGNADTQYF. The full variable domain, in which reference TRBV5-1 and TRBJ2-3 provide the parts outside the CDR3, is KAGVTQTPRYLIKTRGQQVTLSCSPISGHRSVSWYQQTPGQGLQFLFEYFSETQRNKGNFPGRFSGRQFSNSRSEMNVSTLELGDSALYLCASSPGGWGNADTQYFGPGTRLTVL.

V gene TRBV20-1 combines with J gene TRBJ2-7, with D unclear. The CDR3 has 12 amino acids. V was clipped by 6 bases and J by 5 bases, with 14 bases between them. The germline V gene encodes CDR1 DFQATT and CDR2 SNEGSKA (reference sequence). CDR3 sequence (DNA): TGCAGTGCCCCGGGCCTAAGGGACGAGCAGTACTTC. Translating it yields CSAPGLRDEQYF.

This clonotype was recorded at least ten times. The V call is TRBV7-9, the J call TRBJ1-5; D is unresolved. The germline V and J ends were trimmed by 3 bases and 3 bases, with 9 bases remaining between them. This CDR3 is built from 14 residues. Germline-derived CDR1 and CDR2 are SEHNR and FQNEAQ (reference sequence). For the CDR3, the DNA is TGTGCCAGCAGCTTGTTCGGGGACAATCAGCCCCAGCATTTT. It is translated as CASSLFGDNQPQHF.

This clonotype was recorded a few times. The chain uses TRBV10-3 and TRBJ2-3, with TRBD1 identical over 12 bases. The CDR3 is made up of 16 amino acids. The junction had 6 bases not matched to a gene; V was cut back by 4 bases and J by 4 bases. Germline assignment: CDR1 ENHRY and CDR2 SYGVKD. The CDR3 is CAISGYGTGGPDTQYF. The CDR3 nucleotides are TGTGCCATCAGTGGGTACGGGACAGGGGGCCCAGATACGCAGTATTTT.

The chain couples TRBV29-1 to TRBJ1-5; tentative D call: TRBD1 (5 bases). V lost 4 bases and J 0 bases, leaving 10 bases between the germline ends. The CDR3 length is 14 residues. Germline V gene sequence: CDR1 SQVTM, CDR2 ANQGSEA. In DNA form, the CDR3 reads TGCAGCGTTGGCTGGGGGGATAGCAATCAGCCCCAGCATTTT. Translated, it gives CSVGWGDSNQPQHF.

V and J are TRBV20-1 and TRBJ2-2; maybe TRBD1 (5 bases). The CDR3 is 12 residues long. Per the germline V gene, CDR1 is DFQATT and CDR2 is SNEGSKA (reference sequence). The CDR3 nucleotides read TGCAGGGCCGACAGGAACACCGGGGAGCTGTTTTTT. Translating it yields CRADRNTGELFF.

The rearrangement uses TRBV20-1 and TRBJ1-2, with D hard to call. The CDR3 runs 13 residues. The V end was cut by 5 bases, the J end by 6 bases, with 16 bases between. Looked up from germline, CDR1 is DFQATT and CDR2 is SNEGSKA (reference sequence). Here the CDR3 DNA reads TGCAGTGCTCCGAGAGATGGGTTACATGGCTACACCTTC. Translation: CSAPRDGLHGYTF.